These 7 T cell receptor beta chains came from one sample sequenced in a study of siplizumab effects on memory and regulatory T cells. Generated by immunoSEQ multiplex PCR, the TCRdb table keeps only in-frame clones and is missing some. The repertoire includes more than 45,000 clones, 93% of them detected once, and about two fifths sits in the top ten. The source material was CD8+ T cells sorted from blood. The receptor source for this set is a human donor in good health.

The chain joins TRBV19 to TRBJ2-5; D call uncertain. The DNA matches TRBJ2-7 better at its end, which makes the J call doubtful. CDR3 length: 13 residues. CDR1 LNHDA and CDR2 SQIVND come from the germline V gene (reference sequence). CDR3: CASSMAVSYEQYF. As DNA, the CDR3 is TGTGCCAGTAGTATGGCTGTCTCCTACGAGCAGTACTTC.

This chain links TRBV13 with TRBJ2-7; D may be TRBD1 or TRBD2 (6 bases each). The germline V gene encodes CDR1 PRHDT and CDR2 FYEKMQ (reference sequence). The CDR3 length is 14 residues. Trimming shortened V by 5 bases and J by 4 bases, and 15 bases separated the two germline ends. CDR3 amino acids: CASSPRKGGYEQYF. For the CDR3, the DNA is TGTGCCAGCAGCCCCCGTAAGGGGGGATACGAGCAGTACTTC.

The genes are TRBV7-9 and TRBJ2-1, with 11 bases lining up with TRBD1. This CDR3 contains 16 residues. Germline lookup yields CDR1 SEHNR and CDR2 FQNEAQ (reference sequence). Losses at the gene ends were 5 bases for V and 3 bases for J; bases not matched to a gene: 6. This CDR3 reads CASSVPGTGGYNEQFF. The CDR3 nucleotides are TGTGCCAGCAGCGTACCCGGGACAGGGGGCTACAATGAGCAGTTCTTC. The full variable domain, completed using reference TRBV7-9 and TRBJ2-1, is DTGVSQNPRHKITKRGQNVTFRCDPISEHNRLYWYRQTLGQGPEFLTYFQNEAQLEKSRLLSDRFSAERPKGSFSTLEIQRTEQGDSAMYLCASSVPGTGGYNEQFFGPGTRLTVL.

The chain employs TRBV13 and TRBJ2-7, with 11 bases matching TRBD1. Losses at the gene ends were 4 bases for V and 4 bases for J; bases not matched to a gene: 3. Germline CDR1 is PRHDT and CDR2 is FYEKMQ (reference sequence). The CDR3 is 14 amino acids. The CDR3 DNA reads as TGTGCCAGCAGCTACGGACAGGGGGCGTACGAGCAGTACTTC. This sequence encodes CASSYGQGAYEQYF.

V usage is TRBV9 and J usage is TRBJ2-3; 8 bases line up with TRBD2. The trim removed 2 bases at V and 0 bases at J, leaving 5 bases unmatched. Germline V CDR1 and CDR2: SGDLS, YYNGEE. The CDR3 spans 16 residues. Written as DNA, the CDR3 is TGTGCCAGCAGCGTGGAACTAGCGGCCAGCACAGATACGCAGTATTTT. Amino acids: CASSVELAASTDTQYF.

V usage is TRBV25-1 and J usage is TRBJ2-2; D might be TRBD2 (6 bases). Germline V lookup: CDR1 MGHDK, CDR2 SYGVNS. CDR3 length equals 13 residues. V gave up 9 bases and J gave up 2 bases, with 10 bases separating them. CDR3 in amino acids: CASSGFNTGELFF. CDR3 sequence (DNA): TGTGCCAGTAGCGGTTTTAACACCGGGGAGCTGTTTTTT.

The V and J genes are TRBV5-1 and TRBJ2-5; 7 bases are shared with TRBD1. V was clipped by 0 bases and J by 1 base; unmatched bases: 0. CDR3 size: 14 residues. CDR1 is SGHRS, CDR2 YFSETQ, per germline. The CDR3 DNA follows: TGCGCCAGCAGCTTGGAGGGGGCCCAAGAGACCCAGTACTTC. Amino acids: CASSLEGAQETQYF.